Listed below are T cell receptor beta chains from one sample, sequenced in a study of T cell repertoires in cytomegalovirus infection. TCRdb re-called the reads through MiXCR, storing one row per CDR3 protein. Of some 270,000 distinct CDR3 sequences detected, over 15% appear once; the ten largest clones hold 40% to 55%. Input material: CD8+ T cells from PBMCs. All receptors come from a human donor in good health (CMV status not recorded). Some clones in this sample may be carry-over from other donors' samples. Each CDR3 is given with its conserved first and last residue. The D gene is left open where the match is weak. Some rows have no size entry. The others give once, few or many, or a class for an expanded clone.

D: -; V: TRBV28; size: few; J: TRBJ1-5; DNA: TGTGCCAGCAGTTTATATCGAGGCGCAGTTGGCAATCAGCCCCAGCATTTT; CDR3: CASSLYRGAVGNQPQHF
D: TRBD1; V: TRBV14; size: few; J: TRBJ1-2; DNA: TGTGCCAGCAGACCAGGGACAGACGCTGGCTACACCTTC; CDR3: CASRPGTDAGYTF
D: -; V: TRBV6-6; size: few; J: TRBJ2-3; DNA: TGTGCCAGCAGTTACGGGACACCAAGCACAGATACGCAGTATTTT; CDR3: CASSYGTPSTDTQYF
D: -; V: TRBV7-9; size: many; J: TRBJ1-5; DNA: TGTGCCAGCAGCCCGGATCAGCGGGGTCAGCCCCAGCATTTT; CDR3: CASSPDQRGQPQHF
D: TRBD1; V: TRBV7-8; size: many; J: TRBJ2-5; DNA: TGTGCCAGCAGCTTAGAGTACCGGGACAGGGAGACCCAGTACTTC; CDR3: CASSLEYRDRETQYF
D: -; V: TRBV7-2; size: few; J: TRBJ1-2; DNA: TGTGCCAGCGGGGAAGGCAGGAGCGCAACCTTCTATGGCTACACCTTC; CDR3: CASGEGRSATFYGYTF
D: -; V: TRBV19; size: few; J: TRBJ1-5; DNA: TGTGCCAGTACTTGGCAGGGTCTTAGCAATCAGCCCCAGCATTTT; CDR3: CASTWQGLSNQPQHF
D: TRBD1; V: TRBV28; size: -; J: TRBJ2-2; DNA: TGTGCCTCAACCGAGTCAGGGGGTACCGGGGAGCTGTTTTTT; CDR3: CASTESGGTGELFF
D: -; V: TRBV7-9; size: many; J: TRBJ1-2; DNA: TGTGCCAGCAGCTTAGGGACGGATGGCTACACCTTC; CDR3: CASSLGTDGYTF
D: TRBD1; V: TRBV11-2; size: few; J: TRBJ1-2; DNA: TGTGCCAGCAGCTCCCCCAGGGGGTTTGGCTACACCTTC; CDR3: CASSSPRGFGYTF